This T cell receptor beta chain was observed in a study of preoperative IRX-2 immunotherapy in early breast cancer (dated by TCRdb to about 2019). The library was produced with the immunoSEQ multiplex PCR assay. Here the immuneACCESS table is served through TCRdb, limited to in-frame sequences with V and J called. Missing clones are a known gap in these copies; in checked studies unresolved V genes cover under half, and the rest lacks a known reason. Across this sample there are approximately 27,000 clones, with 75% to 90% seen only once. Jointly, the top ten make up 1% to 1.5% of the sample. In the paper's terms, the treatment or condition label means: preoperative locoregional IRX-2 cytokine immunotherapy. The samples were obtained from a phase Ib study that tested preoperative, locoregional IRX-2 cytokine immunotherapy meant to prime immune responses. The donors were early-stage breast cancer patients who were given IRX-2 prior to surgery.

In the germline V gene, CDR1 corresponds to SQVTM and CDR2 to ANQGSEA. CDR3 length: 12 amino acids, cysteine to phenylalanine. Only CDR3 DNA is held: 36 bases, read in frame from base 1. V is reduced by 6 bases and J by 3 bases, leaving a spacing of 12 bases between them. Concerning this clone itself: Its antigen is unknown. One base away there is no much larger clone; base qualities are not given.

Sequenced material: lymph node tissue, taken after IRX-2 immunotherapy. The TCR sequence derives from a human donor with breast cancer. Rearrangement joined TRBV29-1 to TRBJ2-7, and TRBD1 may be the D gene, going by 6 matching bases. The CDR3 region has the sequence CSVALTGYEQYF. The DNA reads TGCAGCGTCGCTCTGACAGGCTACGAGCAGTACTTC.